What follows describes a single TCR beta chain. Antigen unknown. The sample providers were healthy Caucasian people from Russia, aged about 6 to 95. Germline-derived CDR1 and CDR2 are SGHRS and YFSETQ. The length of the CDR3 is 15 residues. V trimming: 7 bases; J trimming: 6 bases; junction bases outside the gene matches: 11. This entry is derived from a study of blood T cells in healthy people across ages. Study results and limitations: Estimates drawn from one million T cells were deemed to understate diversity. In these data, TCR beta diversity tracked strongly with naive T cell percentage.

For the second PCR, which ran for about 7 to 11 cycles, a sample-barcoded 5' primer and a J-beta primer mix were used. The template-switch adaptor was a 5' adaptor with 12 random nucleotides. It tagged each cDNA molecule. TCRdb used MiXCR to reprocess the 5' RACE reads, holding one entry per CDR3 protein. The sample lists about 280,000 distinct CDR3 sequences, around 27% seen once, with around 30% in the top ten. Sequencing used blood. V gene TRBV5-1 combines with J gene TRBJ1-5; TRBD1 matches 9 bases. This TCR was recovered from a woman in her 70s in good health. The DNA for the CDR3 is TGCGCCAGCTCCTCCGGGACAGGGACCCGTCAGCCCCAGCATTTT. Encoded protein: CASSSGTGTRQPQHF. The whole variable domain, filled in from reference TRBV5-1 and TRBJ1-5, reads KAGVTQTPRYLIKTRGQQVTLSCSPISGHRSVSWYQQTPGQGLQFLFEYFSETQRNKGNFPGRFSGRQFSNSRSEMNVSTLELGDSALYLCASSSGTGTRQPQHFGDGTRLSIL.